The source of this T cell receptor beta chain is a study of T cell responses to AZD1222 COVID-19 vaccine. The junction had 5 bases not matched to a gene; V was cut back by 4 bases and J by 5 bases. The germline CDR1 and CDR2 sequences are KGHSH and LQKENI. The length of the CDR3 is 15 residues. TCRdb's copy holds only in-frame clones and misses some; the assay was immunoSEQ multiplex PCR. This table has around 61,000 clones, 80% to 90% appearing once. The clonotype comes from an adult in good health. The starting material was peripheral blood, obtained on day 0 of AZD1222 vaccination. The chain combines TRBV18 with TRBJ1-5, with 10 bases aligning to TRBD1. The CDR3 protein is CASSLGTGAHQPQHF. CDR3 DNA sequence: TGTGCCAGCTCACTCGGGACAGGGGCCCATCAGCCCCAGCATTTT.